This is a list of T cell receptor beta chains from one sample in a study of blood T cell repertoires in COVID-19. Profiling relied on immunoSEQ multiplex PCR, and the TCRdb table lists in-frame clones only, not all of them. This table holds roughly 65,000 clones, under 95% found once. The sequencing input was peripheral blood. The source of these receptors is a man in his 60s with acute or convalescent COVID-19. CDR3s include the opening cysteine and the closing phenylalanine or tryptophan. D genes are given only for firm matches. Some rows have no size entry. The others give once, few or many, or a class for an expanded clone.

V	D	size	J	CDR3	DNA
TRBV4-2	TRBD2	.	TRBJ2-5	CASSSGTSGGLTETQYF	TGTGCCAGCAGCTCCGGGACTAGCGGGGGGCTAACGGAGACCCAGTACTTC
TRBV30	.	.	TRBJ1-1	CAWSLTGGGTEAFF	TGTGCCTGGAGTCTTACAGGTGGGGGGACTGAAGCTTTCTTT
TRBV3-1/TRBV3-2	TRBD2	.	TRBJ2-2	CASSRTAGTRVRGTGELFF	TGTGCCAGCAGCCGGACGGCCGGGACTAGGGTTCGTGGCACCGGGGAGCTGTTTTTT
TRBV6-5	.	.	TRBJ1-1	CASIRSPGLGKGAFF	TGTGCCAGCATTAGAAGTCCGGGGTTGGGGAAGGGAGCTTTCTTT
TRBV19	TRBD1	.	TRBJ2-3	CASSIAQGVGTDTQYF	TGTGCCAGTAGTATAGCCCAGGGGGTAGGCACAGATACGCAGTATTTT
TRBV11-2	TRBD2	.	TRBJ2-1	CASSLRTSGGAGSYNEQFF	TGTGCCAGCAGCTTAAGGACTAGCGGGGGGGCAGGGTCCTACAATGAGCAGTTCTTC
TRBV3-1/TRBV3-2	.	.	TRBJ1-4	CASSLRSLMDEKLFF	TGTGCCAGCAGTCTCCGATCCCTAATGGATGAAAAACTGTTTTTT
TRBV9	.	.	TRBJ1-3	CASSVSGGNTIYF	TGTGCCAGCAGCGTCTCAGGGGGAAACACCATATATTTT
TRBV19	.	.	TRBJ2-7	CASSIEAGYEQYF	TGTGCCAGTAGTATAGAAGCGGGCTACGAGCAGTACTTC
TRBV24-1	.	.	TRBJ1-5	CATSDSVSNQPQHF	TGTGCCACCAGTGATTCGGTTAGCAATCAGCCCCAGCATTTT
TRBV7-7	TRBD1	.	TRBJ2-7	CASSTGQGYEQYF	TGTGCTAGCAGCACCGGACAGGGCTACGAGCAGTACTTC
TRBV30	TRBD1	.	TRBJ2-3	CASATGGTDTQYF	TGTGCCTCTGCGACAGGGGGCACAGATACGCAGTATTTT
TRBV7-8	.	few	TRBJ1-1	CASSHREMAEAFF	TGTGCCAGCAGCCACAGGGAAATGGCTGAAGCTTTCTTT
TRBV3-1/TRBV3-2	TRBD2	.	TRBJ2-5	CASSRPTSGSKETQYF	TGTGCCAGCAGCCGTCCCACTAGCGGGAGTAAAGAGACCCAGTACTTC
TRBV6-1	TRBD1	once	TRBJ1-4	CASSELDRKNEKLFF	TGTGCCAGCAGTGAATTGGACAGGAAGAATGAAAAACTGTTTTTT
TRBV7-9	TRBD1	.	TRBJ2-1	CASSSNSGTGGSNEQFF	TGTGCCAGCAGCTCCAACTCAGGGACAGGGGGCTCCAATGAGCAGTTCTTC
TRBV25-1	.	.	TRBJ1-2	CASSEYILAGPGYGYTF	TGTGCCAGCAGTGAATATATTTTGGCAGGGCCTGGGTATGGCTACACCTTC
TRBV5-6	TRBD1	.	TRBJ1-2	CASSLDRGTAWRYGYTF	TGTGCCAGCAGCTTAGACAGGGGGACGGCGTGGAGATATGGCTACACCTTC
TRBV25-1	.	.	TRBJ2-7	CASSASWRMSYEQYF	TGTGCCAGCAGTGCCTCATGGCGGATGTCCTACGAGCAGTACTTC
TRBV19	.	once	TRBJ1-2	CASSADIEYGYTF	TGTGCCAGTAGTGCTGACATCGAGTATGGCTACACCTTC
TRBV2	.	.	TRBJ1-3	CASSESSWSGNTIYF	TGTGCCAGCAGTGAAAGCTCGTGGTCTGGAAACACCATATATTTT
TRBV6-2/TRBV6-3	.	.	TRBJ2-2	CASSYRSGELFF	TGTGCCAGCAGTTATCGGAGCGGGGAGCTGTTTTTT
TRBV5-4	.	.	TRBJ2-7	CASSLGLDSTYEQYF	TGTGCCAGCAGCTTAGGATTAGACAGTACCTACGAGCAGTACTTC
TRBV19	TRBD2	.	TRBJ2-3	CASRSRGVTDTQYF	TGTGCCAGTAGGAGCCGGGGGGTCACAGATACGCAGTATTTT
TRBV5-1	.	.	TRBJ1-1	CASSLGAGFTEAFF	TGCGCCAGCAGCTTGGGTGCGGGATTCACTGAAGCTTTCTTT
TRBV5-1	.	.	TRBJ2-7	CARGGSGVSYEQYF	TGCGCCAGGGGGGGCAGCGGGGTCTCCTACGAGCAGTACTTC
TRBV6-5	TRBD1	.	TRBJ2-7	CASSRTGAYEQYF	TGTGCCAGCAGCAGGACAGGGGCCTACGAGCAGTACTTC
TRBV6-6	TRBD1	few	TRBJ1-4	CAVWGTDDLKLFF	TGTGCAGTATGGGGGACAGACGATTTGAAACTGTTTTTT
TRBV29-1	.	.	TRBJ1-1	CSVGRSSAEAFF	TGCAGCGTGGGGCGGAGCTCCGCTGAAGCTTTCTTT
TRBV9	.	.	TRBJ1-6	CASSARQTQTPLHF	TGTGCCAGCAGCGCTCGACAGACCCAGACACCCCTCCACTTT
TRBV6-5	.	.	TRBJ1-2	CASSYGPYGYTF	TGTGCCAGCAGTTACGGGCCTTATGGCTACACCTTC
TRBV4-2	.	few	TRBJ2-2	CASSQDLRLSGNTGELFF	TGTGCCAGCAGCCAAGATTTAAGACTTTCCGGGAACACCGGGGAGCTGTTTTTT
TRBV5-1	.	.	TRBJ2-3	CASSLAGGTDTQYF	TGCGCCAGCAGCTTGGCCGGGGGAACAGATACGCAGTATTTT
TRBV10-3	.	.	TRBJ2-5	CAISQTAYQETQYF	TGTGCCATCAGCCAGACAGCATACCAAGAGACCCAGTACTTC
TRBV6-5	.	.	TRBJ1-4	CASSLAQGGTNEKLFF	TGTGCCAGCAGTTTGGCACAGGGTGGGACTAATGAAAAACTGTTTTTT
TRBV9	TRBD1	.	TRBJ2-2	CASSPRLSQGALRAGELFF	TGTGCCAGCAGCCCTAGGCTCTCGCAGGGGGCCCTAAGGGCCGGGGAGCTGTTTTTT
TRBV19	TRBD2	.	TRBJ2-7	CASAGGRRDEQYF	TGTGCCAGTGCGGGGGGGCGTCGGGACGAGCAGTACTTC
TRBV19	TRBD1	.	TRBJ1-1	CASSTPRTGGTMNTEAFF	TGTGCCAGTAGTACCCCAAGGACAGGGGGAACCATGAACACTGAAGCTTTCTTT
TRBV30	.	.	TRBJ2-1	CAWSVGGPGNEQFF	TGTGCCTGGAGTGTGGGGGGGCCGGGAAATGAGCAGTTCTTC
TRBV3-1/TRBV3-2	TRBD2	.	TRBJ2-3	CASSQVRLAGGADTQYF	TGTGCCAGCAGCCAAGTACGGCTAGCGGGGGGGGCAGATACGCAGTATTTT
TRBV19	.	.	TRBJ2-4	CASSEGLNIQYF	TGTGCCAGTAGCGAGGGTTTAAACATTCAGTACTTC
TRBV4-1	TRBD1	once	TRBJ1-3	CASSTDRGLGNTIYF	TGCGCCAGCAGCACGGACAGGGGGCTTGGAAACACCATATATTTT
TRBV24-1	.	.	TRBJ1-6	CATSDGVHAGSPLHF	TGTGCCACCAGTGACGGGGTCCACGCGGGTTCACCCCTCCACTTT